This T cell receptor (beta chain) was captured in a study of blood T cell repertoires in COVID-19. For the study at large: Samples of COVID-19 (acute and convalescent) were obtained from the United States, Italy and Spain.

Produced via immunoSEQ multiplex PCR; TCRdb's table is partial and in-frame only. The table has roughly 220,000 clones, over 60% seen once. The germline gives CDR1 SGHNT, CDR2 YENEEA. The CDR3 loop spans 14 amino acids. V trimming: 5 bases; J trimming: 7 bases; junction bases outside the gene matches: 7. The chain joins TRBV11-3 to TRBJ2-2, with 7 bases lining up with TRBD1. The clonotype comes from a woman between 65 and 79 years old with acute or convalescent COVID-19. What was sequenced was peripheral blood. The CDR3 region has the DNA TGTGCCAGCAGCGTGAACAGGGGTATCGGGGAGCTGTTTTTT. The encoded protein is CASSVNRGIGELFF.